One sample yielded the 12 T cell receptor beta chains listed below, sequenced in a study of PD-1 and CTLA-4 blockade in melanoma. The method was immunoSEQ multiplex PCR; TCRdb's version includes in-frame clones alone and lacks a portion of them. The table includes thousands of clones, approximately 80% detected once. The sequenced sample was CD8+ T cells from peripheral blood, obtained before anti-PD-1 treatment. These receptors originate from a human donor with melanoma.

V usage is TRBV2 and J usage is TRBJ2-7, with D unclear. Trimming removed 7 bases at V and 0 bases at J, with 10 bases between. This CDR3 comprises 13 residues. Germline CDR1 SNHLY, CDR2 FYNNEI. CDR3 residues: CASTRSDSYEQYF. For the CDR3, the DNA is TGTGCCAGCACGCGATCGGACTCCTACGAGCAGTACTTC.

The rearrangement links TRBV27 to TRBJ1-6; 10 bases map to TRBD1. CDR1 is MNHEY and CDR2 is SMNVEV in the germline V gene (reference sequence). The CDR3 is made up of 14 amino acids. The V segment lost 4 bases and the J segment 10 bases; nucleotides outside the gene matches: 4. CDR3 residues: CASSSTGGDSPLHF. CDR3 DNA: TGTGCCAGCAGTTCGACAGGGGGCGACTCACCCCTCCACTTT.

This clone was found once. The chain uses TRBV28 and TRBJ2-3, with 7 nucleotides matching TRBD2. This CDR3 contains 15 residues. The junction had 8 bases not matched to a gene; V was cut back by 2 bases and J by 6 bases. Germline-derived CDR1 and CDR2 are MDHEN and SYDVKM. CDR3 in amino acids: CASSLGGRSRDTQYF. The CDR3 nucleotides are TGTGCCAGCAGTTTAGGCGGGAGATCTCGGGATACGCAGTATTTT.

The chain links TRBV19 to TRBJ1-6; D call uncertain. Trimming took off 2 bases at V and 2 bases at J, with 4 bases between the two ends. CDR3 size: 14 residues. Germline values: CDR1 LNHDA, CDR2 SQIVND (reference sequence). The CDR3 nucleotides read TGTGCCAGTAGTATACAAGCCTATAATTCACCCCTCCACTTT. Its protein is CASSIQAYNSPLHF.

V gene TRBV7-2 combines with J gene TRBJ2-6; perhaps TRBD2 as D (5 bases). Germline V gene sequence: CDR1 SGHTA, CDR2 FQGNSA. The CDR3 loop spans 15 amino acids. The V end was cut by 2 bases, the J end by 1 base, with 6 bases between. The CDR3 region has the DNA TGTGCCAGCAGCTTAAGGAGGTCTGGGGCCAACGTCCTGACTTTC. Encoded protein: CASSLRRSGANVLTF.

V is TRBV24-1 and J is TRBJ1-2; TRBD1 is a possible D gene (6 bases). CDR1 is KGHDR, CDR2 SFDVKD, per germline. The CDR3 is 14 amino acids. The ends were cut back, 3 bases at V and 4 bases at J, with 11 bases in the middle. CDR3 amino acids: CATSDAARGYGYTF. The CDR3 DNA follows: TGTGCCACCAGTGATGCCGCCAGGGGCTATGGCTACACCTTC.

The rearrangement links TRBV6-6 to TRBJ1-4; D is possibly TRBD1 (5 bases). CDR1 is MNHNY and CDR2 is SVGAGI in the germline V gene (reference sequence). The CDR3 sequence is 11 residues long. V lost 10 bases and J lost 12, with 15 bases in between. The chain's CDR3 is CAIFRGGELFF. The CDR3 DNA reads TGTGCCATCTTCCGGGGCGGCGAACTGTTTTTT.

The rearrangement uses TRBV7-8 and TRBJ2-7; D may be TRBD1 or TRBD2 (5 bases each). The CDR3 sequence is 14 residues long. The V gene lost 5 bases and the J gene lost 5 bases, with 16 bases spanning the gap. Germline V gene data show CDR1 as SGHVS and CDR2 as FQNEAQ. The CDR3 protein is CASSLGGRDNEQYF. The CDR3 nucleotides are TGTGCCAGCAGCCTAGGAGGCAGGGATAACGAGCAGTACTTC.

This clone was recorded a few times. The rearrangement uses TRBV7-9 and TRBJ2-7; unclear D gene. The CDR3 is 13 residues long. The germline V gene encodes CDR1 SEHNR and CDR2 FQNEAQ (reference sequence). Trimming took 3 bases from V and 1 from J, leaving 7 bases between them. The CDR3 here is CASSLGPSYEQYF. The CDR3 bases are TGTGCCAGCAGCTTGGGCCCATCCTACGAGCAGTACTTC.

The gene calls are TRBV24-1 and TRBJ2-7; a weak D match, TRBD2 (5 bases). CDR3 length: 15 amino acids. V was shortened by 4 bases and J by 4 bases, with 16 bases between the two germline ends. Germline V gives CDR1 KGHDR, CDR2 SFDVKD. The CDR3 region has the DNA TGTGCCACCAGTGACGGCCAAGCGGTGGAATACGAGCAGTACTTC. It codes for CATSDGQAVEYEQYF.

This rearrangement joins TRBV5-1 to TRBJ2-2; D is unclear. V was cut by 4 bases and J by 3 bases, with 4 bases left in between. CDR1 and CDR2 (germline): SGHRS, YFSETQ. The CDR3 has 12 residues. The CDR3 reads CASSPDTGELFF. The CDR3 DNA reads TGCGCCAGCAGCCCGGACACCGGGGAGCTGTTTTTT.

The rearrangement uses TRBV9 and TRBJ2-1; D possibly corresponds to TRBD1 (5 bases). The CDR3 consists of 15 residues. The germline V and J ends were trimmed by 0 bases and 4 bases, with 11 bases remaining between them. Germline V lookup: CDR1 SGDLS, CDR2 YYNGEE. CDR3: CASSVAPTAYNEQFF. The CDR3 DNA follows: TGTGCCAGCAGCGTAGCTCCGACAGCTTACAATGAGCAGTTCTTC.